Shown below are 31 T cell receptor beta chains from a single sample sequenced in a study of blood T cell repertoires in COVID-19. Produced via immunoSEQ multiplex PCR; TCRdb's table is partial and in-frame only. Of a few hundred thousand clones listed, about 85% were seen once; the top ten hold under 4%. Sequenced sample: peripheral blood. The receptors come from a woman aged 18 to 35 with acute or convalescent COVID-19.

This clone has only one observation. J is TRBJ2-7 and V is TRBV28, with a tentative D call TRBD1 (5 bases). V lost 3 bases and J lost 5, with 11 bases in between. Germline CDR1 is MDHEN and CDR2 is SYDVKM. The CDR3 covers 13 residues. Written as DNA, the CDR3 is TGTGCCAGCAGTTTCTTTCCAGGGCACGAGCAGTACTTC. It encodes CASSFFPGHEQYF.

V usage is TRBV6-1 and J usage is TRBJ2-7; TRBD2 might be the D (6 bases). The CDR3 loop spans 15 amino acids. Germline values: CDR1 MNHNS, CDR2 SASEGT. Trimming removed 2 bases at V and 5 bases at J, with 16 bases between. In nucleotides, the CDR3 is TGTGCCAGCAGTGAATTAGGCGGGACGAGCCACGAGCAGTACTTC. This translates into CASSELGGTSHEQYF.

The V call is TRBV10-3, the J call TRBJ1-1, with 7 bases aligning to TRBD1. With 3 bases clipped from V and 1 base from J, the junction kept 2 bases outside the gene matches. This CDR3 comprises 14 residues. The germline CDR1 and CDR2 sequences are ENHRY and SYGVKD. The CDR3 DNA reads TGTGCCATCAGTGAACCAGGGGGGAACACTGAAGCTTTCTTT. This codes for CAISEPGGNTEAFF.

The V and J genes are TRBV3-1 (or the pseudogene TRBV3-2) and TRBJ1-1, with TRBD1 identical over 7 bases. V was clipped by 4 bases and J by 4 bases; unmatched bases: 6. The germline V gene has CDR1 LGHDT and CDR2 YNNKEL (reference sequence). This CDR3 comprises 14 residues. CDR3 nucleotides: TGTGCCAGCAGCCGACCGGGACAGAGCACTGAAGCTTTCTTT. Translating it yields CASSRPGQSTEAFF.

The chain uses TRBV5-8 and TRBJ1-4, with D maybe TRBD1 (6 bases). Trimming removed 4 bases from V and 3 bases from J, with 13 bases in between. Germline V gene data show CDR1 as SGHTS and CDR2 as YDEGEE. This CDR3 is built from 15 residues. CDR3 DNA sequence: TGTGCCAGCAGCGAGGATGGGGGCTCTAATGAAAAACTGTTTTTT. Its translation is CASSEDGGSNEKLFF.

V is TRBV5-6 and J is TRBJ1-4; D may be TRBD1 (6 bases). The CDR3 is 15 residues long. V was clipped by 2 bases and J by 5 bases, with 13 bases between them. Germline V gene data show CDR1 as SGHDT and CDR2 as YYEEEE. In DNA form, the CDR3 reads TGTGCCAGCAGCTTTGGACAGTACGCGAATGAAAAACTGTTTTTT. It translates to CASSFGQYANEKLFF.

This clone has a handful of counts. This chain joins TRBV10-3 and TRBJ1-2; D not resolved. Between the trimmed V and J ends, which lost 4 bases and 0 bases, there was a span of 15 bases. The CDR3 loop spans 16 amino acids. The germline gives CDR1 ENHRY, CDR2 SYGVKD. The CDR3 loop is CAISVAVSTSNYGYTF. For the CDR3, the DNA is TGTGCCATCAGTGTCGCGGTTAGTACCTCTAACTATGGCTACACCTTC.

V and J are TRBV10-3 and TRBJ1-6; TRBD1 matches 9 bases. Germline trimming cut 3 bases from V and 13 bases from J; bases unmatched to any gene: 7. Per the germline V gene, CDR1 is ENHRY and CDR2 is SYGVKD. The CDR3 is 14 amino acids. The CDR3 loop reads CAISDPDRGWPLHF. The CDR3 bases are TGTGCCATCAGTGATCCGGACAGGGGATGGCCCCTCCACTTT.

The chain combines TRBV5-1 with TRBJ2-5, with no clear D. The CDR3 has 13 residues. CDR1 and CDR2 (germline): SGHRS, YFSETQ. With 4 bases removed from V and 5 bases from J, the gap between germline ends came to 12 bases. Here the CDR3 reads CASSLNTEETQYF. CDR3 DNA: TGCGCCAGCAGCCTGAATACAGAGGAGACCCAGTACTTC.

The V gene is TRBV6-5, the J gene TRBJ1-2; 7 nucleotides line up with TRBD1. Losses at the gene ends were 7 bases for V and 2 bases for J; bases not matched to a gene: 10. CDR3 length: 15 residues. Germline V CDR1 and CDR2: MNHEY, SVGAGI. The CDR3 spells CASTLLEGANYGYTF. DNA of the CDR3: TGTGCCAGCACCCTCCTAGAGGGGGCGAACTATGGCTACACCTTC.

The chain employs TRBV12-5 and TRBJ2-2; 16 nucleotides match TRBD2. CDR1 and CDR2 (germline): LGHNT, FRNRAP. This CDR3 is 18 amino acids long. The ends lost 2 bases at V and 6 bases at J; junction bases unmatched: 6. CDR3: CASGLSPGLAGGPGELFF. DNA of the CDR3: TGTGCTAGTGGTTTGTCCCCGGGACTAGCGGGGGGGCCCGGGGAGCTGTTTTTT.

The V and J genes are TRBV10-2 and TRBJ2-2, with TRBD2 matching 13 bases. The germline CDR1 and CDR2 sequences are WSHSY and SAAADI. V trimming: 6 bases; J trimming: 0 bases; junction bases outside the gene matches: 4. The CDR3 extends over 17 amino acids. In DNA form, the CDR3 reads TGCGCCAGCAGCGGACTAGCGGGGGTTGCGAACACCGGGGAGCTGTTTTTT. Residues: CASSGLAGVANTGELFF.

Only one count was recorded for this clone. This chain connects TRBV7-3 to TRBJ1-1; D not certain. The CDR3 length is 14 residues. CDR1 SGHTA and CDR2 FQGTGA come from the germline V gene. The V end lost 5 bases, the J end lost 1 base, and 11 bases lay between the germline ends. For the CDR3, the DNA is TGTGCCAGCAGCCTCTCTACAGAGAACACTGAAGCTTTCTTT. It specifies CASSLSTENTEAFF.

The chain carries TRBV27 and TRBJ2-3; no reliable D call. V lost 7 bases to trimming and J lost 0 bases, with 14 bases between them. Germline assignment: CDR1 MNHEY and CDR2 SMNVEV (reference sequence). The CDR3 runs to 15 residues. CDR3 nucleotide sequence: TGTGCCAGCACCCCTTCAGAGGTTAGCACAGATACGCAGTATTTT. Residues: CASTPSEVSTDTQYF.

The chain combines TRBV18 with TRBJ1-6; D is ambiguous. This CDR3 has 17 amino acids. Per the germline V gene, CDR1 is KGHSH and CDR2 is LQKENI. Trimming took 3 bases from V and 0 from J, leaving 12 bases between them. The DNA of the CDR3 is TGTGCCAGCTCACCGTTCGAGAAGAGCTCCTATAATTCACCCCTCCACTTT. Amino acids: CASSPFEKSSYNSPLHF. Full variable domain (missing parts from reference TRBV18 and TRBJ1-6): NAGVMQNPRHLVRRRGQEARLRCSPMKGHSHVYWYRQLPEEGLKFMVYLQKENIIDESGMPKERFSAEFPKEGPSILRIQQVVRGDSAAYFCASSPFEKSSYNSPLHFGNGTRLTVT.

As to this clone: Other nucleotide sequences in the sample specify the same CDR3. This chain joins TRBV9 and TRBJ2-5; 7 bases map to TRBD1. CDR3 length: 14 amino acids. With 0 bases clipped from V and 5 bases from J, the junction kept 4 bases outside the gene matches. Germline V CDR1 and CDR2: SGDLS, YYNGEE. This chain's CDR3 is CASSVDRGPETQYF. DNA of the CDR3: TGTGCCAGCAGCGTAGATAGGGGGCCGGAGACCCAGTACTTC.

The CDR3, as DNA: TGTGCCAGCAGCTTGTACGCTATGACAGGCAATAACTACGAGCAGTACTTC. It yields the protein CASSLYAMTGNNYEQYF. This chain uses TRBV7-2 with TRBJ2-7, with D maybe TRBD1 (6 bases). CDR3 length: 17 residues. CDR1 and CDR2 from the germline V gene are SGHTA and FQGNSA. Trimming removed 3 bases from V and 3 bases from J, with 21 bases in between.

About this clone: Other DNA sequences of this sample code for an identical CDR3. The CDR3 is CASSQLADTQYF. DNA of the CDR3: TGTGCCAGCAGCCAATTGGCTGATACGCAGTATTTT. The chain couples TRBV3-1 (or the pseudogene TRBV3-2) to TRBJ2-3; no clear D gene. In germline, CDR1 is LGHDT, CDR2 YNNKEL (reference sequence). Trimming took off 2 bases at V and 6 bases at J, with 6 bases between the two ends. This CDR3 region has 12 residues.

V is TRBV11-2 and J is TRBJ1-5, with D perhaps matching TRBD1 (5 bases). Germline lookup yields CDR1 SGHAT and CDR2 FQNNGV. The CDR3 has 14 residues. Trimming shortened V by 5 bases and J by 2 bases, and 10 bases separated the two germline ends. The CDR3 nucleotides are TGTGCCAGCAGCACCCCGGGGGGCAATCAGCCCCAGCATTTT. This sequence encodes CASSTPGGNQPQHF.

The J gene is TRBJ2-2, the V gene TRBV9, with TRBD2 matching over 9 bases. This CDR3 region has 15 residues. V lost 2 bases, J lost 4 bases, and 3 bases stayed unmatched. Germline V CDR1 and CDR2: SGDLS, YYNGEE. CDR3 DNA sequence: TGTGCCAGCAGCGTTGCTAGCGGGGTCACCGGGGAGCTGTTTTTT. The encoded protein is CASSVASGVTGELFF.

V and J are TRBV6-5 and TRBJ1-6; a possible D gene is TRBD1 (6 bases). The CDR3 consists of 15 residues. CDR1 and CDR2 (germline): MNHEY, SVGAGI. V was shortened by 0 bases and J by 8 bases, with 11 bases between the two germline ends. Here the CDR3 DNA reads TGTGCCAGCAGTTACTCGAGGGGGATAGATTCACCCCTCCACTTT. This translates into CASSYSRGIDSPLHF.

The chain uses TRBV4-1 and TRBJ2-1, with 10 positions matching TRBD2. CDR3 length: 16 residues. With V trimmed by 0 bases and J by 6 bases, 5 bases remained unmatched. CDR1 and CDR2 from the germline V gene are MGHRA and YSYEKL. This chain's CDR3 is CASSQEGLAGVNEQFF. The CDR3 DNA reads TGCGCCAGCAGCCAAGAAGGGCTAGCGGGAGTCAATGAGCAGTTCTTC.

The chain employs TRBV28 and TRBJ1-1; D might be TRBD1 (5 bases). The CDR3 sequence is 18 residues long. V shed 2 bases and J shed 1 base, with 20 bases lying between them. Germline loops: CDR1 MDHEN, CDR2 SYDVKM. CDR3 coding DNA: TGTGCCAGCAGTTTACCTGGGGGTTTTCGGGAGGCGAACACTGAAGCTTTCTTT. It codes for CASSLPGGFREANTEAFF. Filled out from reference TRBV28 and TRBJ1-1, the complete variable domain reads DVKVTQSSRYLVKRTGEKVFLECVQDMDHENMFWYRQDPGLGLRLIYFSYDVKMKEKGDIPEGYSVSREKKERFSLILESASTNQTSMYLCASSLPGGFREANTEAFFGQGTRLTVV.

This chain joins TRBV11-3 and TRBJ2-2, with TRBD1 matching over 12 bases. CDR1 is SGHNT, CDR2 YENEEA, per germline. V trimming: 2 bases; J trimming: 1 base; junction bases outside the gene matches: 8. CDR3 length equals 19 residues. The CDR3 protein is CASSLHTGTGGLNTGELFF. DNA for the CDR3: TGTGCCAGCAGCTTACACACCGGGACAGGGGGCTTGAACACCGGGGAGCTGTTTTTT.

This rearrangement joins TRBV19 to TRBJ2-1; 11 bases are shared with TRBD2. V shed 2 bases and J 7 bases; nucleotides not matched to a gene: 4. From germline, CDR1 is LNHDA and CDR2 SQIVND (reference sequence). This CDR3 has 15 residues. The CDR3 sequence is CASSIIASGGNEQFF. The CDR3 bases are TGTGCCAGTAGTATAATAGCTAGCGGGGGGAATGAGCAGTTCTTC.

V usage is TRBV3-1 (or the pseudogene TRBV3-2) and J usage is TRBJ1-6; the match to TRBD1 covers 7 bases. The V gene's germline CDR1 is LGHDT and CDR2 YNNKEL (reference sequence). Trimming removed 4 bases from V and 9 bases from J; junction bases left unmatched: 9. The CDR3 totals 15 residues. CDR3 DNA sequence: TGTGCCAGCAGCCTGGGACAGACCAACGGTTCACCCCTCCACTTT. Translating gives CASSLGQTNGSPLHF.

The genes are TRBV3-1 (or the pseudogene TRBV3-2) and TRBJ1-6; TRBD1 might be the D (6 bases). This CDR3 region has 15 residues. Trimming took 11 bases from V and 10 from J, leaving 24 bases between them. Germline CDR1 LGHDT, CDR2 YNNKEL (reference sequence). DNA for the CDR3: TGTGCCCGCGGGGGCGGGGGCGGTGTTTTATCACCCCTCCACTTT. This encodes CARGGGGGVLSPLHF.

In its sample, this clone was seen once. The genes are TRBV19 and TRBJ2-7; 8 nucleotides match TRBD1. CDR3 length equals 14 residues. Germline-derived CDR1 and CDR2 are LNHDA and SQIVND (reference sequence). Germline trimming cut 2 bases from V and 4 bases from J; bases unmatched to any gene: 4. The CDR3 region has the DNA TGTGCCAGTAGTATATACAACAGGGGGTACGAGCAGTACTTC. Its protein is CASSIYNRGYEQYF.

The chain links TRBV9 to TRBJ2-3; D not certain. V lost 2 bases and J lost 2, with 12 bases in between. Germline V lookup: CDR1 SGDLS, CDR2 YYNGEE. The CDR3 contains 15 residues. The CDR3 coding sequence is TGTGCCAGCAGCGTCCATTTTCAGGTCACAGATACGCAGTATTTT. Residues: CASSVHFQVTDTQYF. Full variable domain (missing parts from reference TRBV9 and TRBJ2-3): DSGVTQTPKHLITATGQRVTLRCSPRSGDLSVYWYQQSLDQGLQFLIQYYNGEERAKGNILERFSAQQFPDLHSELNLSSLELGDSALYFCASSVHFQVTDTQYFGPGTRLTVL.

This chain links TRBV7-2 with TRBJ2-5, with 7 bases matching TRBD1. V was pared by 2 bases and J by 5 bases, with 8 bases of the junction left unmatched. CDR3 length: 15 amino acids. Germline V gives CDR1 SGHTA, CDR2 FQGNSA. The CDR3 DNA reads TGTGCCAGCAGCTTAATCGACAGGGTAGGGGAGACCCAGTACTTC. Amino acids: CASSLIDRVGETQYF. The complete variable domain, with remaining parts taken from reference TRBV7-2 and TRBJ2-5, reads GAGVSQSPSNKVTEKGKDVELRCDPISGHTALYWYRQSLGQGLEFLIYFQGNSAPDKSGLPSDRFSAERTGGSVSTLTIQRTQQEDSAVYLCASSLIDRVGETQYFGPGTRLLVL.

The chain has TRBV6-1 and TRBJ2-1; D gene uncertain. The CDR3 consists of 16 residues. The V end was cut by 0 bases, the J end by 4 bases, with 13 bases between. Germline V lookup: CDR1 MNHNS, CDR2 SASEGT. Here the CDR3 reads CASSEAVRLTYNEQFF. CDR3 DNA: TGTGCCAGCAGTGAAGCGGTCCGCCTAACTTACAATGAGCAGTTCTTC.